Detailed here is one TCR beta chain. TCRdb keeps only in-frame clones here, not all; method: immunoSEQ multiplex PCR. This sample yields about 54,000 clones, of which about 85% are seen a single time; around 4.5% belongs to the top ten. The V gene's germline CDR1 is SGHAT and CDR2 FQNNGV. The CDR3 sequence is 13 residues long. V lost 6 bases, J lost 5 bases, and 11 bases lay in between. This sample is drawn from a study of blood T cell repertoires in COVID-19. Study-wide context: Whether acute or convalescent, the COVID-19 samples came from the United States, Italy and Spain. T cells, B-cell-depleted T cells, or PBMCs supplied cDNA or gDNA.

The chain has TRBV11-2 and TRBJ1-5, with D possibly TRBD1 on 5 matching bases. The sample comprised peripheral blood. This TCR was recovered from a man in his forties with active COVID-19. CDR3 DNA: TGTGCCAGCAGAGGGCAGGGCGATCAGCCCCAGCATTTT. Its translation: CASRGQGDQPQHF.